The 4 T cell receptor beta chains reported below all come from one sample, sequenced in a study of shared clonotypes between healthy human individuals. This table comes from immunoSEQ multiplex PCR, and its TCRdb copy is limited to in-frame clones, with some not included. Of around 180,000 clones in the sample, 90% to 95% were seen once. The sequencing sample was made of naive CD4+ T cells sorted from blood. As for subset: CD45RA+ positively selected. The receptors derive from a woman in her 30s in good health.

This chain uses TRBV5-1 with TRBJ1-2; tentatively, D is TRBD1 (6 bases). This CDR3 region has 14 residues. Germline CDR1 is SGHRS and CDR2 is YFSETQ. V shed 6 bases and J shed 5 bases, with 17 bases lying between them. In DNA, the CDR3 is TGCGCCAGCAACGTGGTAGGGGGTTCGTATGGCTACACCTTC. It yields the protein CASNVVGGSYGYTF.

V gene TRBV11-3 combines with J gene TRBJ2-7; TRBD2 matches at 9 bases. CDR3 length equals 16 residues. Germline CDR1 is SGHNT and CDR2 is YENEEA. The ends lost 4 bases at V and 5 bases at J; junction bases unmatched: 12. CDR3 region: CASSSRAGGQGHEQYF. DNA of the CDR3: TGTGCCAGCAGCTCCCGAGCGGGAGGCCAGGGCCACGAGCAGTACTTC.

This clone appeared once. This rearrangement joins TRBV5-4 to TRBJ2-7, with a possible D match to TRBD1 (7 bases). Germline CDR1 and CDR2: SGHNT and YYREEE (reference sequence). Trimming pared 0 bases from V and 2 bases from J, leaving 12 bases between. The CDR3 consists of 15 residues. The CDR3 loop reads CASSLVSGGPYEQYF. The CDR3 DNA is TGTGCCAGCAGCTTGGTGTCAGGGGGGCCCTACGAGCAGTACTTC.

This chain links TRBV19 with TRBJ1-1; D gene unclear. The germline CDR1 and CDR2 sequences are LNHDA and SQIVND (reference sequence). Trimming left V 5 bases short and J 4 bases short, with 11 bases between. The CDR3 length is 13 residues. CDR3 sequence (DNA): TGTGCCAGTAGTGTACGAGGGAGCACTGAAGCTTTCTTT. It translates to CASSVRGSTEAFF.